This is a list of T cell receptor beta chains from one sample in a study of T cells in Graves' hyperthyroidism and ophthalmopathy. TCRdb reprocessed the multiplex PCR reads with MiXCR, giving one entry per CDR3 protein. Of some 530,000 distinct CDR3 sequences listed, about 20% were seen once; the top ten hold approximately 49%. Sequencing used blood. The source is a woman in her seventies with Graves' ophthalmopathy. Both conserved end residues are part of each CDR3. The order of the fields is D gene, clone size, J gene, V gene, CDR3 DNA, CDR3 protein. D genes are given only for firm matches. The size of a clone is reported for some rows only, either as once, few or many, or as a class for expanded clones.

d_call: TRBD2
clone_size: many
j_call: TRBJ2-1
v_call: TRBV28
cdr3_nt: TGTGCCAGCAGGCCGGGACTAGCGGGTTCCAATGAGCAGTTCTTC
cdr3_aa: CASRPGLAGSNEQFF

d_call: NA
clone_size: NA
j_call: TRBJ1-4
v_call: TRBV14
cdr3_nt: TGTGCCAGCAGCTCCAGCCCTCGTGAAAAACTGTTTTTT
cdr3_aa: CASSSSPREKLFF

d_call: TRBD2
clone_size: many
j_call: TRBJ2-7
v_call: TRBV6-2/TRBV6-3
cdr3_nt: TGTGCCAGCAGCCTCACTAGCGGGAGAGTCTACGAGCAGTACTTC
cdr3_aa: CASSLTSGRVYEQYF

d_call: NA
clone_size: NA
j_call: TRBJ1-2
v_call: TRBV3-1
cdr3_nt: TGTGCCAGCAGCGGTAAAGAGCAGGGAATAAACTATGGCTACACCTTC
cdr3_aa: CASSGKEQGINYGYTF

d_call: TRBD1
clone_size: few
j_call: TRBJ2-7
v_call: TRBV7-6
cdr3_nt: TGTGCCAGCAGCTTAGCGCCGGGACAGGGGGCTGAAGAGCAGTACTTC
cdr3_aa: CASSLAPGQGAEEQYF

d_call: NA
clone_size: few
j_call: TRBJ2-3
v_call: TRBV20-1
cdr3_nt: TGCAGTGCTGACAAGACAGGCACAGATACGCAGTATTTT
cdr3_aa: CSADKTGTDTQYF

d_call: TRBD1
clone_size: NA
j_call: TRBJ2-7
v_call: TRBV12-3/TRBV12-4
cdr3_nt: TGTGCCAGCAGTGCCCCTGACAGGGGTAGGAGCGAGCAGTACTTC
cdr3_aa: CASSAPDRGRSEQYF

d_call: NA
clone_size: many
j_call: TRBJ2-5
v_call: TRBV11-2
cdr3_nt: TGTGCCAGCAGCTTCCCAATGCAGACCCAGTACTTC
cdr3_aa: CASSFPMQTQYF

d_call: TRBD2
clone_size: NA
j_call: TRBJ2-7
v_call: TRBV11-2
cdr3_nt: TGTGCCAGCAGCTTAGTCCAACCGGGACTAGCGGGCGAGCAGTACTTC
cdr3_aa: CASSLVQPGLAGEQYF

d_call: NA
clone_size: many
j_call: TRBJ2-1
v_call: TRBV7-3
cdr3_nt: TGTGCCAGCAGCCTCTACACCTACAATGAGCAGTTCTTC
cdr3_aa: CASSLYTYNEQFF

d_call: NA
clone_size: NA
j_call: TRBJ2-7
v_call: TRBV18
cdr3_nt: TGTGCCAGCTCACGCTGGGGACACCCCCGTGACGAGCAGTACTTC
cdr3_aa: CASSRWGHPRDEQYF

d_call: NA
clone_size: NA
j_call: TRBJ2-7
v_call: TRBV6-2/TRBV6-3
cdr3_nt: TGTGCCAGCACAGAGGGCAGGGCCACCTACGAGCAGTACTTC
cdr3_aa: CASTEGRATYEQYF

d_call: NA
clone_size: few
j_call: TRBJ1-3
v_call: TRBV10-1
cdr3_nt: TGCGCCAGCAGCCCAAATGCTGGAAACACCATATATTTT
cdr3_aa: CASSPNAGNTIYF

d_call: TRBD1
clone_size: few
j_call: TRBJ1-1
v_call: TRBV19
cdr3_nt: TGTGCCAGTAGTGCCCGGACAGGGGAGGTCACTGAAGCTTTCTTT
cdr3_aa: CASSARTGEVTEAFF

d_call: NA
clone_size: many
j_call: TRBJ1-1
v_call: TRBV6-4
cdr3_nt: TGTGCCAGCAGTGAACGAGGAAACACTGAAGCTTTCTTT
cdr3_aa: CASSERGNTEAFF

d_call: NA
clone_size: few
j_call: TRBJ2-7
v_call: TRBV20-1
cdr3_nt: TGCAGTGCTAGAGGGGACCTTGGGCGGGAAAACTTATACGAGCAGTACTTC
cdr3_aa: CSARGDLGRENLYEQYF

d_call: TRBD2
clone_size: once
j_call: TRBJ2-7
v_call: TRBV15
cdr3_nt: TGTGCCACCAGCAGAGGTTTTAGCGGGGCGGGGGAGCGGTACTTC
cdr3_aa: CATSRGFSGAGERYF

d_call: NA
clone_size: NA
j_call: TRBJ1-1
v_call: TRBV19
cdr3_nt: TGTGCCAGTAGTTTCTACAGGGCAGCTGAAGCTTTCTTT
cdr3_aa: CASSFYRAAEAFF

d_call: NA
clone_size: few
j_call: TRBJ2-7
v_call: TRBV9
cdr3_nt: TGTGCCAGCAGCCGCCACCCTAACAGCAACGAGCAGTACTTC
cdr3_aa: CASSRHPNSNEQYF

d_call: TRBD1
clone_size: many
j_call: TRBJ1-1
v_call: TRBV12-3/TRBV12-4
cdr3_nt: TGTGCCAGCAGTCTTACAGGGGGCCTGGGCACTGAAGCTTTCTTT
cdr3_aa: CASSLTGGLGTEAFF

d_call: NA
clone_size: NA
j_call: TRBJ2-7
v_call: TRBV19
cdr3_nt: TGTGCCAGTAGTATAGCGGGACGAACTGTATACGAGCAGTACTTC
cdr3_aa: CASSIAGRTVYEQYF

d_call: NA
clone_size: few
j_call: TRBJ1-2
v_call: TRBV30
cdr3_nt: TGTGCCTGGAGTGAGACAAGGGGCCGGTTACCTATAAGTGGCTACACCTTC
cdr3_aa: CAWSETRGRLPISGYTF

d_call: NA
clone_size: NA
j_call: TRBJ2-7
v_call: TRBV9
cdr3_nt: TGTGCCAGCAGCGTAACGCTGGGTATGGAGCAGTACTTC
cdr3_aa: CASSVTLGMEQYF

d_call: TRBD1
clone_size: NA
j_call: TRBJ1-4
v_call: TRBV3-1
cdr3_nt: TGTGCCAGCAGCCAACAGGGGGCAGCTAATGAAAAACTGTTTTTT
cdr3_aa: CASSQQGAANEKLFF

d_call: NA
clone_size: NA
j_call: TRBJ1-5
v_call: TRBV4-3
cdr3_nt: TGCGCCAGCAGCCACAGGGTCGGCAATCAGCCCCAGCATTTT
cdr3_aa: CASSHRVGNQPQHF

d_call: NA
clone_size: many
j_call: TRBJ2-7
v_call: TRBV7-9
cdr3_nt: TGTGCCAGCAGCTCCTCTGGTAGTCAAGAGCAGTACTTC
cdr3_aa: CASSSSGSQEQYF

d_call: NA
clone_size: many
j_call: TRBJ2-7
v_call: TRBV12-3/TRBV12-4
cdr3_nt: TGTGCCAGCACCAAGGGACAAGAGAGCTCCTACGAGCAGTACTTC
cdr3_aa: CASTKGQESSYEQYF

d_call: NA
clone_size: NA
j_call: TRBJ1-5
v_call: TRBV5-1
cdr3_nt: TGCGCCAGCAGACTTTTGCCAGATAGCAATCAGCCCCAGCATTTT
cdr3_aa: CASRLLPDSNQPQHF

d_call: TRBD1
clone_size: NA
j_call: TRBJ2-5
v_call: TRBV12-3/TRBV12-4
cdr3_nt: TGTGCCAGCAGTCGACAGGGTCTCACCCAAGAGACCCAGTACTTC
cdr3_aa: CASSRQGLTQETQYF

d_call: TRBD1
clone_size: NA
j_call: TRBJ1-5
v_call: TRBV6-1
cdr3_nt: TGTGCCAGCAGACGACAGGGGGCTGAGCAGCCCCAGCATTTT
cdr3_aa: CASRRQGAEQPQHF

d_call: NA
clone_size: many
j_call: TRBJ1-2
v_call: TRBV27
cdr3_nt: TGTGCCAGCAGTTTAAAGCCCCCCGGGACGGTTTATGGCTACACCTTC
cdr3_aa: CASSLKPPGTVYGYTF

d_call: NA
clone_size: NA
j_call: TRBJ2-3
v_call: TRBV18
cdr3_nt: TGTGCCAGCTCACTAGCCCAACTAGCAAATACGCAGTATTTT
cdr3_aa: CASSLAQLANTQYF

d_call: TRBD2
clone_size: NA
j_call: TRBJ2-7
v_call: TRBV9
cdr3_nt: TGTGCCAGCAGGCCAGCTAGCGGGAGGGCCGAGCAGTACTTC
cdr3_aa: CASRPASGRAEQYF

d_call: TRBD1
clone_size: few
j_call: TRBJ1-5
v_call: TRBV20-1
cdr3_nt: TGCAGTGCTAGAGCCAACAGGGGGATCAATCAGCCCCAGCATTTT
cdr3_aa: CSARANRGINQPQHF

d_call: NA
clone_size: few
j_call: TRBJ2-1
v_call: TRBV20-1
cdr3_nt: TGCAGTGTCAGAGGGGGGATTTACAGTGAGCAGTTCTTC
cdr3_aa: CSVRGGIYSEQFF

d_call: NA
clone_size: many
j_call: TRBJ2-1
v_call: TRBV7-9
cdr3_nt: TGTGCCAGCAGCTGGACGCAGGGCTACAATGAGCAGTTCTTC
cdr3_aa: CASSWTQGYNEQFF

d_call: TRBD1
clone_size: NA
j_call: TRBJ1-5
v_call: TRBV7-2
cdr3_nt: TGTGCCAGCAGCTTAGCGCAACAGGGGGGCAATCAGCCCCAGCATTTT
cdr3_aa: CASSLAQQGGNQPQHF

d_call: NA
clone_size: few
j_call: TRBJ1-1
v_call: TRBV14
cdr3_nt: TGTGCCAGCAGCCCCTCCGGACAGTTTGAAGCTTTCTTT
cdr3_aa: CASSPSGQFEAFF

d_call: TRBD2
clone_size: few
j_call: TRBJ2-7
v_call: TRBV27
cdr3_nt: TGTGCCAGCACCTATATAGCGGGAGGGGTGTACGAGCAGTACTTC
cdr3_aa: CASTYIAGGVYEQYF

d_call: TRBD1
clone_size: NA
j_call: TRBJ1-1
v_call: TRBV12-3/TRBV12-4
cdr3_nt: TGTGCCAGCAGCCGGACAGGGGGTCTGGGTGAAGCTTTCTTT
cdr3_aa: CASSRTGGLGEAFF

d_call: TRBD1
clone_size: few
j_call: TRBJ1-6
v_call: TRBV27
cdr3_nt: TGTGCCAGCACCAACCGACAGGGTCCTAATTCACCCCTCCACTTT
cdr3_aa: CASTNRQGPNSPLHF

d_call: NA
clone_size: NA
j_call: TRBJ2-1
v_call: TRBV7-9
cdr3_nt: TGTGCCAGCAGCCTACGTTCGTCGGATGAGCAGTTCTTC
cdr3_aa: CASSLRSSDEQFF

d_call: TRBD2
clone_size: NA
j_call: TRBJ2-7
v_call: TRBV6-1
cdr3_nt: TGTGCCAGCGGAGCGGGAGCCCACGAGCAGTACTTC
cdr3_aa: CASGAGAHEQYF

d_call: TRBD1
clone_size: few
j_call: TRBJ2-7
v_call: TRBV20-1
cdr3_nt: TGCAGTGCTTTGACAGGGGGGACCTACGAGCAGTACTTC
cdr3_aa: CSALTGGTYEQYF

d_call: TRBD1
clone_size: NA
j_call: TRBJ2-5
v_call: TRBV24-1
cdr3_nt: TGTGCCACCGCTGGGGACAGGTCGTTCCCAGAGACCCAGTACTTC
cdr3_aa: CATAGDRSFPETQYF

d_call: NA
clone_size: NA
j_call: TRBJ2-7
v_call: TRBV20-1
cdr3_nt: TGCAGTGCTAGCCCCAATAATGCCTACGAGCAGTACTTC
cdr3_aa: CSASPNNAYEQYF

d_call: TRBD1
clone_size: NA
j_call: TRBJ1-1
v_call: TRBV19
cdr3_nt: TGTGCCAGTAGTCCAAGGGACAGATGGGGTAACACACCCGGGACAGAAGACCACACTGAAGCTTTCTTT
cdr3_aa: CASSPRDRWGNTPGTEDHTEAFF

d_call: TRBD2
clone_size: many
j_call: TRBJ2-3
v_call: TRBV2
cdr3_nt: TGTGCCAGCAGTGACGCTAGCGGGAGCACAGATACGCAGTATTTT
cdr3_aa: CASSDASGSTDTQYF

d_call: NA
clone_size: few
j_call: TRBJ1-2
v_call: TRBV5-8
cdr3_nt: TGTGCCAGCAGCTTACACAGGTTGGCTGGCTACACCTTC
cdr3_aa: CASSLHRLAGYTF

d_call: NA
clone_size: many
j_call: TRBJ2-2
v_call: TRBV11-2
cdr3_nt: TGTGCCAGCAGCTCCCCTCCCTTCCGGTCCGGGGAGCTGTTTTTT
cdr3_aa: CASSSPPFRSGELFF

d_call: TRBD2
clone_size: NA
j_call: TRBJ2-1
v_call: TRBV24-1
cdr3_nt: TGTGCCACCAGTGTGGGCGGGAGGGCCGATGAGCAGTTCTTC
cdr3_aa: CATSVGGRADEQFF

d_call: TRBD1
clone_size: few
j_call: TRBJ1-2
v_call: TRBV6-2/TRBV6-3
cdr3_nt: TGTGCCAGCAGGAAGACAGGGGGCGTCAACTATGGCTACACCTTC
cdr3_aa: CASRKTGGVNYGYTF

d_call: NA
clone_size: NA
j_call: TRBJ2-5
v_call: TRBV27
cdr3_nt: TGTGCCAGCAGTTTTAACCAAGAGACCCAGTACTTC
cdr3_aa: CASSFNQETQYF

d_call: TRBD1
clone_size: NA
j_call: TRBJ1-2
v_call: TRBV6-1
cdr3_nt: TGTGCCAGCAGTGCCTCGGGACAGGTTGCCTATGGCTACACCTTC
cdr3_aa: CASSASGQVAYGYTF